The rows below give T cell receptor beta chains drawn from one sample of a study of T cells after posttransplantation cyclophosphamide. This table comes from immunoSEQ multiplex PCR, and its TCRdb copy is limited to in-frame clones, with some not included. The sample includes about 18,000 clones, about 85% seen only once; the top ten take more than 25%. Specimen: PBMCs, collected after allogeneic stem cell transplant with calcineurin inhibitor and methotrexate. The receptors shown here come from a female patient aged 18 to 30 who received an allogeneic stem cell transplant from an unrelated donor, was CMV-positive, and had acute and chronic GVHD. Some T cells may have originated in the graft donor. Both conserved end residues are part of each CDR3. D genes are given only for firm matches. Clone size is given for some rows only: seen once, a few or many times, or a class if the clone is expanded.

len: 13; abundance: few; v_gene: TRBV19; j_gene: TRBJ1-1; d_gene: .; CDR3nt: TGTGCCAGTAGTACGGTCAGGGACACTGAAGCTTTCTTT; CDR3aa: CASSTVRDTEAFF
len: 15; abundance: once; v_gene: TRBV11-2; j_gene: TRBJ2-3; d_gene: .; CDR3nt: TGTGCCAGCAGCTTAACTAGACCTAGCACAGATACGCAGTATTTT; CDR3aa: CASSLTRPSTDTQYF
len: 14; abundance: .; v_gene: TRBV5-4; j_gene: TRBJ2-5; d_gene: TRBD2; CDR3nt: TGTGCCAGCAGCATCACTAGCGCCCAAGAGACCCAGTACTTC; CDR3aa: CASSITSAQETQYF
len: 14; abundance: .; v_gene: TRBV5-1; j_gene: TRBJ2-2; d_gene: .; CDR3nt: TGCGCCAGCAACCGGGACACCGGCGCCGGGGAGCTGTTTTTT; CDR3aa: CASNRDTGAGELFF
len: 12; abundance: .; v_gene: TRBV7-2; j_gene: TRBJ2-3; d_gene: .; CDR3nt: TGTGCCAGCAGCTTGAGGACAGATACGCAGTATTTT; CDR3aa: CASSLRTDTQYF
len: 16; abundance: .; v_gene: TRBV19; j_gene: TRBJ2-1; d_gene: TRBD2; CDR3nt: TGTGCCAGTAGTATTGTGGTGCCTAGCGGCGGGAATGAGCAGTTCTTC; CDR3aa: CASSIVVPSGGNEQFF
len: 16; abundance: few; v_gene: TRBV4-1; j_gene: TRBJ1-6; d_gene: TRBD1; CDR3nt: TGTGCCAGCAGCCAGCCCGACAGGGGGATATATTCACCCCTCCACTTT; CDR3aa: CASSQPDRGIYSPLHF
len: 14; abundance: .; v_gene: TRBV4-1; j_gene: TRBJ2-1; d_gene: .; CDR3nt: TGCGCCAGCAGCCAAGATACAGGCCCCAATGAGCAGTTCTTC; CDR3aa: CASSQDTGPNEQFF
len: 14; abundance: .; v_gene: TRBV5-1; j_gene: TRBJ2-3; d_gene: TRBD1; CDR3nt: TGCGCCAGCAGCCCCGGGACAGGGTCAGATACGCAGTATTTT; CDR3aa: CASSPGTGSDTQYF
len: 15; abundance: .; v_gene: TRBV19; j_gene: TRBJ2-1; d_gene: .; CDR3nt: TGTGCCAGTAGTTTTAGGGGTAGCTCCTACAATGAGCAGTTCTTC; CDR3aa: CASSFRGSSYNEQFF
len: 15; abundance: .; v_gene: TRBV19; j_gene: TRBJ2-7; d_gene: TRBD1; CDR3nt: TGTGCCAGTAGTATCCGAGGGACAGGGGTCTTAGAGCAGTACTTC; CDR3aa: CASSIRGTGVLEQYF
len: 16; abundance: .; v_gene: TRBV27; j_gene: TRBJ2-3; d_gene: TRBD2; CDR3nt: TGTGCCAGCAGTCCTGGGACTAGCGGGAGACCAGATACGCAGTATTTT; CDR3aa: CASSPGTSGRPDTQYF
len: 15; abundance: .; v_gene: TRBV4-1; j_gene: TRBJ2-2; d_gene: .; CDR3nt: TGCGCCAGCAGCCAAGAACACCAGATCACCGGGGAGCTGTTTTTT; CDR3aa: CASSQEHQITGELFF
len: 17; abundance: .; v_gene: TRBV27; j_gene: TRBJ2-3; d_gene: TRBD2; CDR3nt: TGTGCCAGCAGTTTATCGGAGCGGGAGTTGAAGACAGATACGCAGTATTTT; CDR3aa: CASSLSERELKTDTQYF
len: 14; abundance: .; v_gene: TRBV27; j_gene: TRBJ2-7; d_gene: TRBD2; CDR3nt: TGTGCCAGCAGTTCTAGCGGGGGGGGCTACGAGCAGTACTTC; CDR3aa: CASSSSGGGYEQYF
len: 11; abundance: few; v_gene: TRBV6-5; j_gene: TRBJ2-3; d_gene: .; CDR3nt: TGTGCCAGCCAGGGTGTAGATACGCAGTATTTT; CDR3aa: CASQGVDTQYF
len: 14; abundance: few; v_gene: TRBV19; j_gene: TRBJ1-5; d_gene: .; CDR3nt: TGTGCCAGTAGTACACAGGGCTGGGATCAGCCCCAGCATTTT; CDR3aa: CASSTQGWDQPQHF
len: 14; abundance: .; v_gene: TRBV5-4; j_gene: TRBJ1-1; d_gene: .; CDR3nt: TGTGCCAGCAGCCCAGGACCGGGGGGGACTGAAGCTTTCTTT; CDR3aa: CASSPGPGGTEAFF
len: 13; abundance: .; v_gene: TRBV28; j_gene: TRBJ2-3; d_gene: TRBD1; CDR3nt: TGTGCCAGCAGTTCCAGGGGGCCAGATACGCAGTATTTT; CDR3aa: CASSSRGPDTQYF
len: 14; abundance: .; v_gene: TRBV2; j_gene: TRBJ1-1; d_gene: .; CDR3nt: TGTGCCAGCAGTGACGTGGGGGGGTACACTGAAGCTTTCTTT; CDR3aa: CASSDVGGYTEAFF
len: 15; abundance: .; v_gene: TRBV7-9; j_gene: TRBJ2-1; d_gene: TRBD2; CDR3nt: TGTGCCAGCAGCTTAGAGGGGCTAGCGGGAGGTGAGCAGTTCTTC; CDR3aa: CASSLEGLAGGEQFF
len: 16; abundance: .; v_gene: TRBV4-1; j_gene: TRBJ2-7; d_gene: TRBD2; CDR3nt: TGCGCCAGCAGCCAAGATGGGACTAGCGGGTCCTACGAGCAGTACTTC; CDR3aa: CASSQDGTSGSYEQYF
len: 14; abundance: .; v_gene: TRBV28; j_gene: TRBJ2-2; d_gene: .; CDR3nt: TGTGCCAGCAGTCCGACAGGGAACACCGGGGAGCTGTTTTTT; CDR3aa: CASSPTGNTGELFF
len: 15; abundance: .; v_gene: TRBV27; j_gene: TRBJ2-5; d_gene: TRBD2; CDR3nt: TGTGCCAGCAGTCCGACTAGCGGGAGGCGGGAGACCCAGTACTTC; CDR3aa: CASSPTSGRRETQYF
len: 14; abundance: few; v_gene: TRBV7-9; j_gene: TRBJ1-1; d_gene: .; CDR3nt: TGTGCCAGCAGCTTCACAGAACCGAACACTGAAGCTTTCTTT; CDR3aa: CASSFTEPNTEAFF
len: 14; abundance: .; v_gene: TRBV19; j_gene: TRBJ2-3; d_gene: TRBD2; CDR3nt: TGTGCCAGTAGTATAGGGCTAGCGGCAGATACGCAGTATTTT; CDR3aa: CASSIGLAADTQYF
len: 18; abundance: .; v_gene: TRBV5-1; j_gene: TRBJ2-5; d_gene: TRBD1; CDR3nt: TGCGCCAGCAGCCTCCGACCGACGGGACAGGGGGCTTGGGAGACCCAGTACTTC; CDR3aa: CASSLRPTGQGAWETQYF
len: 14; abundance: once; v_gene: TRBV28; j_gene: TRBJ2-1; d_gene: .; CDR3nt: TGTGCCAGCAGAAGAAACCGGGACTACAATGAGCAGTTCTTC; CDR3aa: CASRRNRDYNEQFF
len: 15; abundance: .; v_gene: TRBV11-2; j_gene: TRBJ2-1; d_gene: .; CDR3nt: TGTGCCAGCAGCCCCAGCGGAGACCTTTACAATGAGCAGTTCTTC; CDR3aa: CASSPSGDLYNEQFF
len: 13; abundance: .; v_gene: TRBV27; j_gene: TRBJ2-5; d_gene: TRBD2; CDR3nt: TGTGCCAGCAGTACCGGACTAGTTGAGACCCAGTACTTC; CDR3aa: CASSTGLVETQYF
len: 16; abundance: .; v_gene: TRBV5-1; j_gene: TRBJ2-1; d_gene: TRBD2; CDR3nt: TGCGCCAGCAGCTTGGCGGTAGCGGGGGAGACAAATGAGCAGTTCTTC; CDR3aa: CASSLAVAGETNEQFF
len: 17; abundance: once; v_gene: TRBV9; j_gene: TRBJ1-2; d_gene: .; CDR3nt: TGTGCCAGCAGCGCTCTAGCTGACGGGTATCCAGGGGATGGCTACACCTTC; CDR3aa: CASSALADGYPGDGYTF
len: 15; abundance: few; v_gene: TRBV19; j_gene: TRBJ1-5; d_gene: .; CDR3nt: TGTGCCAGTAGTATAGGGCAGGGGTCGAGTCAGCCCCAGCATTTT; CDR3aa: CASSIGQGSSQPQHF
len: 14; abundance: once; v_gene: TRBV2; j_gene: TRBJ2-5; d_gene: TRBD1; CDR3nt: TGTGCCAGCAGTGGAGACAGGGGCCAAGAGACCCAGTACTTC; CDR3aa: CASSGDRGQETQYF
len: 14; abundance: .; v_gene: TRBV19; j_gene: TRBJ2-1; d_gene: TRBD1; CDR3nt: TGTGCCAGTAGTTTGGTCCAGACAGGGGTCGAGCAGTTCTTC; CDR3aa: CASSLVQTGVEQFF
len: 15; abundance: .; v_gene: TRBV28; j_gene: TRBJ2-4; d_gene: .; CDR3nt: TGTGCCAGCAGTTTACCGGCGGTCCAAAACCACATTCAGTACTTC; CDR3aa: CASSLPAVQNHIQYF
len: 12; abundance: .; v_gene: TRBV2; j_gene: TRBJ2-7; d_gene: .; CDR3nt: TGTGCCAGCAGGGCGGACCGGGAGGAGCAGTACTTC; CDR3aa: CASRADREEQYF
len: 16; abundance: .; v_gene: TRBV5-8; j_gene: TRBJ1-6; d_gene: TRBD1; CDR3nt: TGTGCCAGCAGCCAGCCCGACAGGGGGATATATTCACCCCTCCACTTT; CDR3aa: CASSQPDRGIYSPLHF
len: 12; abundance: .; v_gene: TRBV27; j_gene: TRBJ2-5; d_gene: TRBD2; CDR3nt: TGTGCCACGGGACTAGCGGAAGAGACCCAGTACTTC; CDR3aa: CATGLAEETQYF
len: 15; abundance: .; v_gene: TRBV11-2; j_gene: TRBJ2-3; d_gene: .; CDR3nt: TGTGCCAGCAGCTTATCATGGCATTTCACAGATACGCAGTATTTT; CDR3aa: CASSLSWHFTDTQYF
len: 13; abundance: .; v_gene: TRBV27; j_gene: TRBJ2-1; d_gene: .; CDR3nt: TGTGCCAGCAGTTTATCTAGCCTTAATGAGCAGTTCTTC; CDR3aa: CASSLSSLNEQFF
len: 13; abundance: .; v_gene: TRBV6-5; j_gene: TRBJ1-1; d_gene: TRBD1; CDR3nt: TGTGCCAGCAGCCGACAGGGTAACACTGAAGCTTTCTTT; CDR3aa: CASSRQGNTEAFF
len: 14; abundance: .; v_gene: TRBV5-1; j_gene: TRBJ2-7; d_gene: .; CDR3nt: TGCGCCAGCACCTTGGGGGTAGTAACGGGCGAGCAGTACTTC; CDR3aa: CASTLGVVTGEQYF
len: 16; abundance: .; v_gene: TRBV7-7; j_gene: TRBJ2-7; d_gene: .; CDR3nt: TGTGCCAGCAGCTTAGCGCCGAACAGTGAATCCTACGAGCAGTACTTC; CDR3aa: CASSLAPNSESYEQYF
len: 15; abundance: .; v_gene: TRBV28; j_gene: TRBJ2-3; d_gene: .; CDR3nt: TGTGCCAGCAGCACTAGCTTTTCTGGCACAGATACGCAGTATTTT; CDR3aa: CASSTSFSGTDTQYF
len: 14; abundance: .; v_gene: TRBV4-1; j_gene: TRBJ1-2; d_gene: TRBD1; CDR3nt: TGCGCCAGCAGCCAAGGGACAGGGGCGGCCGGCTACACCTTC; CDR3aa: CASSQGTGAAGYTF
len: 15; abundance: once; v_gene: TRBV15; j_gene: TRBJ1-1; d_gene: .; CDR3nt: TGTGCCACCAGCAGGCTGGGGGGGACGAACACTGAAGCTTTCTTT; CDR3aa: CATSRLGGTNTEAFF
len: 15; abundance: few; v_gene: TRBV7-7; j_gene: TRBJ2-7; d_gene: TRBD1; CDR3nt: TGTGCCAGCAGCTCGAACGACAGGGGGGGGGATGAGCAGTACTTC; CDR3aa: CASSSNDRGGDEQYF
len: 14; abundance: .; v_gene: TRBV30; j_gene: TRBJ1-1; d_gene: TRBD1; CDR3nt: TGTGCCTGGAGTGTAACAGGGGGCAACACTGAAGCTTTCTTT; CDR3aa: CAWSVTGGNTEAFF
len: 15; abundance: .; v_gene: TRBV2; j_gene: TRBJ2-1; d_gene: TRBD2; CDR3nt: TGTGCCAGCAAGGTAGGACTAGCGGCTTGGAATGAGCAGTTCTTC; CDR3aa: CASKVGLAAWNEQFF
len: 14; abundance: .; v_gene: TRBV7-8; j_gene: TRBJ1-2; d_gene: .; CDR3nt: TGTGCCAGCAGCCCAAACAGGGTAAGGTATGGCTACACCTTC; CDR3aa: CASSPNRVRYGYTF
len: 11; abundance: medium-sized; v_gene: TRBV5-4; j_gene: TRBJ2-1; d_gene: .; CDR3nt: TGTGCCAGCAGCGTAAACAATGAGCAGTTCTTC; CDR3aa: CASSVNNEQFF